Listed below are T cell receptor beta chains from one sample, sequenced in a study of blood T cell repertoires in COVID-19. Clones were sequenced by immunoSEQ multiplex PCR, and TCRdb holds only the in-frame ones, with some missing. This table has fewer than 150,000 clones, about 77% appearing once. Sequences were obtained from peripheral blood. The receptor set was obtained from a man of 80 years or more with acute or convalescent COVID-19. CDR3s leave out the opening cysteine and the closing phenylalanine or tryptophan.

j_call v_call cdr3_aa
TRBJ1-2 TRBV5-1 ASSLFGTGFYGYT
TRBJ2-2 TRBV7-3 ASSPRTGEYTGELF
TRBJ2-7 TRBV9 ASSVASESSYEQY
TRBJ2-7 TRBV27 ASSNLIFGQGVNLSYEQY
TRBJ1-1 TRBV18 ASSPCSSCEAF
TRBJ2-7 TRBV4-1 ASSQPGTGKYEQY
TRBJ2-7 TRBV19 ASSPREVDEQY
TRBJ2-5 TRBV5-6 ASSFRGEGYQETQY
TRBJ2-7 TRBV11-2 ASSLALAGGREQY
TRBJ2-7 TRBV11-2 ASSPGTSGASYEQY
TRBJ2-3 TRBV6-2/TRBV6-3 ASSYFRGWDTQY
TRBJ2-5 TRBV29-1 SVDVGDKETQY
TRBJ2-4 TRBV5-1 ASSLGGEFSIQY